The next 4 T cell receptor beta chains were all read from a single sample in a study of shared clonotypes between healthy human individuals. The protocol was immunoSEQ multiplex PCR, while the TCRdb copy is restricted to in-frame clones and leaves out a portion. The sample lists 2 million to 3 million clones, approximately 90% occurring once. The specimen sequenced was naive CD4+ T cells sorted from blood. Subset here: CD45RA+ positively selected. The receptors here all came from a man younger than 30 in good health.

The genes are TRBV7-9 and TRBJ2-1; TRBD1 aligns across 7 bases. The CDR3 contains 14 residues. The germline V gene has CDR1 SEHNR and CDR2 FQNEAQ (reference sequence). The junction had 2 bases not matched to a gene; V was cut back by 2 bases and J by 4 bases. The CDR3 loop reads CASSLLGQYNEQFF. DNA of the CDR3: TGTGCCAGCAGCTTACTGGGACAGTACAATGAGCAGTTCTTC. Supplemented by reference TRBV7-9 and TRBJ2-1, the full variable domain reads DTGVSQNPRHKITKRGQNVTFRCDPISEHNRLYWYRQTLGQGPEFLTYFQNEAQLEKSRLLSDRFSAERPKGSFSTLEIQRTEQGDSAMYLCASSLLGQYNEQFFGPGTRLTVL.

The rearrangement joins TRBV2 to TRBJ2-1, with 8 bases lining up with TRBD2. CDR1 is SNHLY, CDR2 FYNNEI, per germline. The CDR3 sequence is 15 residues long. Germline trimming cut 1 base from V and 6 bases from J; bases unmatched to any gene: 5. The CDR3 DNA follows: TGTGCCAGCAGTGAAGGGGGACTAGGCGGCAATGAGCAGTTCTTC. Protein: CASSEGGLGGNEQFF.

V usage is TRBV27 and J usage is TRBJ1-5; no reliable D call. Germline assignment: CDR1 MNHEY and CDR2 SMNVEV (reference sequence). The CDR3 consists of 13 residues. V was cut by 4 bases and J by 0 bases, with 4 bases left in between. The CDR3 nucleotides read TGTGCCAGCAGTTCCTATAGCAATCAGCCCCAGCATTTT. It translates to CASSSYSNQPQHF.

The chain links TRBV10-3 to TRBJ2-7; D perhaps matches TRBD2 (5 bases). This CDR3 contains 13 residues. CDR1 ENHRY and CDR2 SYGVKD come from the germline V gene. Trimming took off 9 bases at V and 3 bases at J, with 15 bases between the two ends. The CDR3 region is CAMGLGGGYEQYF. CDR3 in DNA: TGTGCCATGGGTCTAGGTGGAGGCTACGAGCAGTACTTC.